This passage covers 30 T cell receptor beta chains from one sample sequenced in a study of PD-L1 blockade in urothelial cancer. Only in-frame clones appear in the TCRdb table, and some are missing; sequencing was by immunoSEQ multiplex PCR. The sample includes approximately 30,000 clones, 65% to 90% seen only once; the top ten take about 2.1%. The sample was PBMCs, taken around atezolizumab (anti-PD-L1) treatment. These receptors all stem from a man aged 50 or older with urothelial cancer.

This chain connects TRBV29-1 to TRBJ1-1; maybe TRBD1 (6 bases). Trimming removed 5 bases from V and 0 bases from J, with 10 bases in between. CDR3 length: 13 residues. Germline V CDR1 and CDR2: SQVTM, ANQGSEA. The CDR3 here is CSVNGQMNTEAFF. CDR3 bases: TGCAGCGTTAATGGACAGATGAACACTGAAGCTTTCTTT. The full variable domain, in which reference TRBV29-1 and TRBJ1-1 provide the parts outside the CDR3, is SAVISQKPSRDICQRGTSLTIQCQVDSQVTMMFWYRQQPGQSLTLIATANQGSEATYESGFVIDKFPISRPNLTFSTLTVSNMSPEDSSIYLCSVNGQMNTEAFFGQGTRLTVV.

This clone was counted a single time. V usage is TRBV30 and J usage is TRBJ1-2; 8 nucleotides match TRBD1. The germline V gene encodes CDR1 GTSNPN and CDR2 SVGIG (reference sequence). The ends lost 1 base at V and 4 bases at J; junction bases unmatched: 11. The CDR3 extends over 16 amino acids. The CDR3, as DNA: TGTGCCTGGAGTGATATGCAGGGGGCCATCCGCTATGGCTACACCTTC. Residues: CAWSDMQGAIRYGYTF.

The gene calls are TRBV14 and TRBJ1-5, with D possibly matching TRBD1 (5 bases). The length of the CDR3 is 14 residues. V dropped 4 bases and J dropped 2 bases, with 9 bases sitting between them. Germline values: CDR1 SGHDN, CDR2 FVKESK. This chain's CDR3 is CASSLGGGNQPQHF. CDR3 in DNA: TGTGCCAGCAGCCTCGGGGGGGGCAATCAGCCCCAGCATTTT.

This chain connects TRBV5-1 to TRBJ2-5; D is uncertain. CDR3 length: 12 residues. V dropped 3 bases and J dropped 2 bases, with 5 bases sitting between them. The germline CDR1 and CDR2 sequences are SGHRS and YFSETQ. The CDR3 region has the DNA TGCGCCAGCAGCTACTCACAAGAGACCCAGTACTTC. The encoded protein is CASSYSQETQYF.

This clone was observed once. The CDR3 bases are TGTGCCAGCAGCGCCACAGGGGCTGGGGCCAACGTCCTGACTTTC. It specifies CASSATGAGANVLTF. This chain uses TRBV7-9 with TRBJ2-6, with 7 positions matching TRBD1. Germline V gene lookup returns CDR1 SEHNR and CDR2 FQNEAQ (reference sequence). With 5 bases clipped from V and 2 bases from J, the junction kept 3 bases outside the gene matches. The CDR3 has 15 amino acids.

This chain links TRBV13 with TRBJ2-7, with 10 bases fitting TRBD1. Per the germline V gene, CDR1 is PRHDT and CDR2 is FYEKMQ (reference sequence). This CDR3 has 17 residues. V shed 5 bases, J shed 3 bases, and the junction held 13 bases outside the gene matches. The CDR3 protein is CASSQTSGQGDSYEQYF. In nucleotides, the CDR3 is TGTGCCAGCAGCCAGACCAGCGGACAGGGGGATAGCTACGAGCAGTACTTC.

This clone was recorded once. The V gene is TRBV6-4, the J gene TRBJ1-2; the match to TRBD1 covers 7 bases. Per the germline V gene, CDR1 is MRHNA and CDR2 is SNTAGT. The CDR3 loop spans 18 amino acids. The trim removed 4 bases at V and 3 bases at J, leaving 17 bases unmatched. This CDR3 is CASSADSKDRADHYGYTF. DNA for the CDR3: TGTGCCAGCAGTGCAGACTCAAAAGACAGGGCTGATCACTATGGCTACACCTTC.

This rearrangement joins TRBV27 to TRBJ1-3; 7 positions agree with TRBD1. Trimming took 6 bases from V and 2 from J; bases not matched to a gene: 7. CDR3 length equals 15 residues. Germline V CDR1 and CDR2: MNHEY, SMNVEV (reference sequence). The DNA of the CDR3 is TGTGCCAGCAGCCGCCAGGGGGGCACTGGAAACACCATATATTTT. This encodes CASSRQGGTGNTIYF.

This chain uses TRBV5-1 with TRBJ2-3, with D possibly matching TRBD1 (5 bases). The ends were cut back, 4 bases at V and 5 bases at J, with 14 bases in the middle. Germline V gene data show CDR1 as SGHRS and CDR2 as YFSETQ. The CDR3 consists of 14 residues. CDR3 amino acids: CASSEQGPGDTQYF. In DNA, the CDR3 is TGCGCCAGCAGCGAGCAGGGCCCAGGAGATACGCAGTATTTT.

The chain carries TRBV11-2 and TRBJ2-7; 10 bases map to TRBD1. The length of the CDR3 is 14 residues. Germline values: CDR1 SGHAT, CDR2 FQNNGV. V lost 5 bases, J lost 4 bases, and 5 bases stayed unmatched. CDR3 nucleotide sequence: TGTGCCAGCAGCCCACGGACAGGGGGGTACGAGCAGTACTTC. Its protein product is CASSPRTGGYEQYF. The full variable domain, completed using reference TRBV11-2 and TRBJ2-7, is EAGVAQSPRYKIIEKRQSVAFWCNPISGHATLYWYQQILGQGPKLLIQFQNNGVVDDSQLPKDRFSAERLKGVDSTLKIQPAKLEDSAVYLCASSPRTGGYEQYFGPGTRLTVT.

Written as DNA, the CDR3 is TGTGCCAGCAGCCGCCTAGCGGGGCAAGAGACCCAGTACTTC. Its protein is CASSRLAGQETQYF. The chain carries TRBV14 and TRBJ2-5; 9 bases map to TRBD2. With 4 bases clipped from V and 2 bases from J, the junction kept 2 bases outside the gene matches. The germline gives CDR1 SGHDN, CDR2 FVKESK. The CDR3 sequence is 14 residues long.

V and J are TRBV19 and TRBJ2-3, with unresolved D. This CDR3 comprises 13 residues. The V end was cut by 6 bases, the J end by 5 bases, with 12 bases between. CDR1 is LNHDA and CDR2 is SQIVND in the germline V gene (reference sequence). The CDR3 protein is CASSRKWVDTQYF. The CDR3 coding sequence is TGTGCCAGTAGCAGGAAATGGGTAGATACGCAGTATTTT.

V gene TRBV28 combines with J gene TRBJ1-5, with D possibly being TRBD1 (5 bases). The CDR3 has 15 residues. Germline V CDR1 and CDR2: MDHEN, SYDVKM. V shed 3 bases and J shed 6 bases, with 15 bases lying between them. This chain's CDR3 is CASSFRRGESQPQHF. CDR3 nucleotide sequence: TGTGCCAGCAGTTTCCGCCGGGGGGAAAGTCAGCCCCAGCATTTT.

The genes are TRBV2 and TRBJ1-5; 8 nucleotides line up with TRBD1. The CDR3 loop spans 15 amino acids. V was clipped by 5 bases and J by 1 base; unmatched bases: 4. CDR1 and CDR2 from the germline V gene are SNHLY and FYNNEI. As DNA, the CDR3 is TGTGCCAGCAGTCCAGGGGGCGCGAGCAATCAGCCCCAGCATTTT. Its protein is CASSPGGASNQPQHF.

The chain combines TRBV5-1 with TRBJ1-4, with 8 bases lining up with TRBD1. Per the germline V gene, CDR1 is SGHRS and CDR2 is YFSETQ. There are 14 residues in the CDR3. J lost 5 bases, V lost 4 bases, and 4 bases had no gene match. The DNA of the CDR3 is TGCGCCAGCAGCCAGCAGGGGGCGAATGAAAAACTGTTTTTT. This encodes CASSQQGANEKLFF.

The rearrangement links TRBV2 to TRBJ1-5; the match to TRBD1 covers 7 bases. Trimming took 8 bases from V and 4 from J; bases not matched to a gene: 5. The CDR3 runs to 13 residues. The germline gives CDR1 SNHLY, CDR2 FYNNEI. CDR3 region: CASRGQLNQPQHF. The CDR3, as DNA: TGTGCCAGCCGGGGACAGTTGAATCAGCCCCAGCATTTT.

This chain uses TRBV7-9 with TRBJ1-6; 7 bases are a match to TRBD1. After removal of 5 bases from V and 10 bases from J, the junction contained 11 bases not matched to a gene. The CDR3 sequence is 15 residues long. Germline CDR1 reads SEHNR; CDR2 reads FQNEAQ (reference sequence). Here the CDR3 DNA reads TGTGCCAGCAGCGCCCCGACAGGGCTATTGTCACCCCTCCACTTT. This encodes CASSAPTGLLSPLHF.

This clone came up a few times. CDR3 amino acids: CASSDENGYTF. The CDR3 DNA sequence: TGCGCCAGCAGTGACGAGAATGGCTACACCTTC. This rearrangement joins TRBV10-2 to TRBJ1-2; D ambiguous. V was clipped by 3 bases and J by 6 bases, with 5 bases between them. The CDR3 consists of 11 residues. Germline-derived CDR1 and CDR2 are WSHSY and SAAADI.

The CDR3 loop is CASSVMASGGTYEQYF. DNA for the CDR3: TGTGCCAGCAGCGTGATGGCTAGCGGGGGGACCTACGAGCAGTACTTC. The chain couples TRBV5-4 to TRBJ2-7; 11 positions agree with TRBD2. The J segment lost 2 bases and the V segment lost 4 bases, leaving 8 bases of the junction unmatched. This CDR3 spans 16 amino acids. In germline, CDR1 is SGHNT, CDR2 YYREEE (reference sequence).

The chain has TRBV7-9 and TRBJ1-1; D is unresolved. Germline V lookup: CDR1 SEHNR, CDR2 FQNEAQ (reference sequence). This CDR3 is built from 13 residues. Trimming took 1 base from V and 1 from J, leaving 4 bases between them. The CDR3 is CASSLEQNTEAFF. The CDR3 DNA follows: TGTGCCAGCAGCTTAGAACAGAACACTGAAGCTTTCTTT.

This sequence joins TRBV9 and TRBJ2-1; 7 nucleotides align to TRBD1. Germline assignment: CDR1 SGDLS and CDR2 YYNGEE. This CDR3 is 15 amino acids long. Trimming removed 3 bases from V and 4 bases from J; junction bases left unmatched: 7. CDR3 protein: CASSANRGPYNEQFF. The CDR3 nucleotides are TGTGCCAGCAGCGCCAACAGGGGACCGTACAATGAGCAGTTCTTC.

The chain is built from TRBV6-6 and TRBJ2-7; 10 bases agree with TRBD2. CDR1 is MNHNY, CDR2 SVGAGI, per germline (reference sequence). The length of the CDR3 is 15 residues. V dropped 7 bases and J dropped 4; count of bases not matched to a gene: 10. CDR3 coding DNA: TGTGCCAGCACTTCAGAGCTAGCGGGGGTGTACGAGCAGTACGTC. Translated: CASTSELAGVYEQYV.

The CDR3 DNA reads TGTGCCAGCAGCTTCCAAACAGGGGTTGGCTATGGCTACACCTTC. As protein: CASSFQTGVGYGYTF. The chain recombines TRBV11-2 with TRBJ1-2, with 7 positions matching TRBD1. CDR3 size: 15 residues. Germline trimming cut 3 bases from V and 4 bases from J; bases unmatched to any gene: 8. Germline assignment: CDR1 SGHAT and CDR2 FQNNGV.

The gene calls are TRBV7-8 and TRBJ2-1; D gene ambiguous. Germline V lookup: CDR1 SGHVS, CDR2 FQNEAQ. This CDR3 comprises 15 residues. The V end lost 5 bases, the J end lost 3 bases, and 14 bases lay between the germline ends. CDR3 protein: CASSAVRSGYNEQFF. CDR3 DNA: TGTGCCAGCAGCGCCGTTCGGAGTGGCTACAATGAGCAGTTCTTC.

This chain connects TRBV6-5 to TRBJ1-6, with 7 bases lining up with TRBD1. The J segment lost 6 bases and the V segment lost 6 bases, leaving 5 bases of the junction unmatched. Looked up from germline, CDR1 is MNHEY and CDR2 is SVGAGI. This CDR3 is 14 amino acids long. The CDR3 sequence: CASRMDRTNSPLHF. CDR3 DNA: TGTGCCAGCAGAATGGACAGGACTAATTCACCCCTCCACTTT.

The rearrangement uses TRBV4-1 and TRBJ1-5; the match to TRBD1 covers 7 bases. V lost 1 base to trimming and J lost 7 bases; unmatched junction nucleotides: 10. This CDR3 contains 16 residues. Germline V gene lookup returns CDR1 MGHRA and CDR2 YSYEKL. DNA of the CDR3: TGCGCCAGCAGCCAAGTCGGACAGGTATTAGGACAGCCCCAGCATTTT. Amino acids: CASSQVGQVLGQPQHF.

This chain links TRBV27 with TRBJ2-7; a weak D match, TRBD2 (6 bases). The CDR3 covers 17 residues. Germline CDR1 is MNHEY and CDR2 is SMNVEV (reference sequence). V was clipped by 8 bases and J by 3 bases, with 26 bases between them. CDR3: CASARLARGTGDYEQYV. Written as DNA, the CDR3 is TGTGCCAGCGCCCGGTTGGCCCGGGGTACGGGGGACTACGAGCAGTACGTC.

This clone was counted once. The CDR3 coding sequence is TGTGCCAGCAGCCAAGATCCTTTGGGGGGGCCCACGGATACGCAGTATTTT. It translates to CASSQDPLGGPTDTQYF. This rearrangement joins TRBV4-2 to TRBJ2-3, with D possibly being TRBD2 (7 bases). Germline V gives CDR1 LGHNA, CDR2 YNFKEQ. The CDR3 has 17 amino acids. V dropped 0 bases and J dropped 6 bases, with 19 bases sitting between them.

V gene TRBV5-3 combines with J gene TRBJ1-1; D not certain. TRBV5-3 is reported as an ORF; its role is uncertain. This CDR3 has 15 residues. Between the trimmed V and J ends, which lost 5 bases and 6 bases, there was a span of 20 bases. The CDR3, as DNA: TGTGCCAGAAGGGTGAAGATCACCTCAGGATCTGAAGCTTTCTTT. Translating it yields CARRVKITSGSEAFF.

V usage is TRBV19 and J usage is TRBJ2-7; no definite D call. Germline lookup yields CDR1 LNHDA and CDR2 SQIVND (reference sequence). Trimming shortened V by 5 bases and J by 1 base, and 12 bases separated the two germline ends. CDR3 length: 14 residues. CDR3 coding DNA: TGTGCCAGTAGTCTTACAGTTTCTTCCTACGAGCAGTACTTC. Amino acid sequence: CASSLTVSSYEQYF.